The present T cell receptor beta chain was sequenced within a study of control samples from healthy donors and cancer patients. To note about this clone: Other DNA sequences in this specimen translate into the identical CDR3.

Repertoires were generated with immunoSEQ multiplex PCR, while TCRdb's copy carries only in-frame clones and drops some. The sample lists roughly 59,000 clones, roughly 90% seen once, with around 1.7% in the top ten. Trimming removed 0 bases from V and 6 bases from J, with 8 bases in between. This CDR3 region has 13 residues. Germline V lookup: CDR1 SGHNT, CDR2 YYREEE (reference sequence). The source material was PBMCs. The V call is TRBV5-4, the J call TRBJ2-3; weak D call: TRBD2 (6 bases). The sequence was obtained from a man in his forties or fifties with colorectal cancer. For the CDR3, the DNA is TGTGCCAGCAGCTTGGCCGGGACTGATACGCAGTATTTT. This codes for CASSLAGTDTQYF.